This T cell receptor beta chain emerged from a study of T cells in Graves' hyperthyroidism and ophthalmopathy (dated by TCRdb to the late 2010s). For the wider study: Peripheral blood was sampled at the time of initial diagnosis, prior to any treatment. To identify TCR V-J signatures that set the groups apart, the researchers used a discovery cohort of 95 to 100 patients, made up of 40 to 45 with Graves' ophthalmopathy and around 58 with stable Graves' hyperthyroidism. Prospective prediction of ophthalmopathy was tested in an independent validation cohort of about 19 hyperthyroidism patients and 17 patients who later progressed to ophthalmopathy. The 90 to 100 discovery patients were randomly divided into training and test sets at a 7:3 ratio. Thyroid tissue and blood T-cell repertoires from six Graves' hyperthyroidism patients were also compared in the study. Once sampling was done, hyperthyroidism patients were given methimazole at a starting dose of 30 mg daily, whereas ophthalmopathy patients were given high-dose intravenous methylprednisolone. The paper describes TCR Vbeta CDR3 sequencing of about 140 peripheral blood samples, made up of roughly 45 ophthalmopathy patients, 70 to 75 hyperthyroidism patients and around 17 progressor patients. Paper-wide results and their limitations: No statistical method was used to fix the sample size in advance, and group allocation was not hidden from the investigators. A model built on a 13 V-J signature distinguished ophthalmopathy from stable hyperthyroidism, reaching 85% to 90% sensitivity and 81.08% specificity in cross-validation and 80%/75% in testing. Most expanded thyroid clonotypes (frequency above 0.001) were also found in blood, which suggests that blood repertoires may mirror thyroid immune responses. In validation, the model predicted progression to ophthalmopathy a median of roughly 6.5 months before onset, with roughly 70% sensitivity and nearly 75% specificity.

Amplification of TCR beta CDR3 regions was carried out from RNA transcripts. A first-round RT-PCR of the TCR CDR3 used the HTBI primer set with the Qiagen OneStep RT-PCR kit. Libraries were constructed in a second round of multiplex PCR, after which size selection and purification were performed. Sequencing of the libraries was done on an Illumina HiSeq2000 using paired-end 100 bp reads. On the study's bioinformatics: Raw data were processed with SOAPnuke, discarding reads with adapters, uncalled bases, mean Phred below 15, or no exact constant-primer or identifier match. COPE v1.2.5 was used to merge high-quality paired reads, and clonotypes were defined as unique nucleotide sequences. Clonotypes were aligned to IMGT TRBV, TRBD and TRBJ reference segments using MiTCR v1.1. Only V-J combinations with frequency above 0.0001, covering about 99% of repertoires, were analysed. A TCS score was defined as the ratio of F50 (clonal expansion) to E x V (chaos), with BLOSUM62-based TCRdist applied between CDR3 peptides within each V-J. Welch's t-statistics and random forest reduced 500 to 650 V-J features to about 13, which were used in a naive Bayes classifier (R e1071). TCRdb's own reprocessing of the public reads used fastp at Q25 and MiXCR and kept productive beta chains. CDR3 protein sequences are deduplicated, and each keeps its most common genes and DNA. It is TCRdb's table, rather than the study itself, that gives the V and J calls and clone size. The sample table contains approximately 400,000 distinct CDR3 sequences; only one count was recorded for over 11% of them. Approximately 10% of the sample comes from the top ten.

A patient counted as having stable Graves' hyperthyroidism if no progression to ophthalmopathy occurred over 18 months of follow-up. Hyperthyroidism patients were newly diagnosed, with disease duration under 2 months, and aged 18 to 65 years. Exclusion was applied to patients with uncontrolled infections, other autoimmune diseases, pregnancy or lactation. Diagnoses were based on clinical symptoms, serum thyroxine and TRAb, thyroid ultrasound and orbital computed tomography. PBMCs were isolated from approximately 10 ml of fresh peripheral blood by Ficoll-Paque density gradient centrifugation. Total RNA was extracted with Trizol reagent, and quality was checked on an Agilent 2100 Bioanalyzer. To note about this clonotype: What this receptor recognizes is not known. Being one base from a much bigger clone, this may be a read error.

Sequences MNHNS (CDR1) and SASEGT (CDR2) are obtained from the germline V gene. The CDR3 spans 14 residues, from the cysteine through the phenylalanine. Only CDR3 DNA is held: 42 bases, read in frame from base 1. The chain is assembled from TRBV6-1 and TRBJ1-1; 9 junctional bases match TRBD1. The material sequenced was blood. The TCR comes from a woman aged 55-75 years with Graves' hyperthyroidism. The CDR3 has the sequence CASSRQGENTGAFF. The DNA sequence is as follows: TGTGCCAGCAGTCGACAGGGGGAGAACACTGGAGCTTTCTTT.